These 19 T cell receptor beta chains share one sample of origin, sequenced in a study of shared T cell receptors in the human thymus. Only in-frame clones appear in the TCRdb table, and some are missing; sequencing was by immunoSEQ multiplex PCR. The repertoire holds hundreds of thousands of clones, 80% to 90% seen once, with 0.0095% to 0.011% in the top ten. These data were also reused for a study on human thymus T cells.

Source material: thymocytes. The receptors come from a girl in the first two years of life with a congenital heart defect.

V and J are TRBV28 and TRBJ1-3; no clear D gene. The V and J ends lost 3 bases and 0 bases respectively, with 18 bases between them. This CDR3 spans 18 amino acids. Germline CDR1 reads MDHEN; CDR2 reads SYDVKM. CDR3 loop: CASSLRVAVKVSGNTIYF. In nucleotides, the CDR3 is TGTGCCAGCAGTTTGAGGGTGGCAGTGAAAGTCTCTGGAAACACCATATATTTT.

The chain couples TRBV4-1 to TRBJ1-2; TRBD1 matches at 9 bases. The CDR3 runs 17 residues. With V trimmed by 0 bases and J by 0 bases, 5 bases remained unmatched. Germline-derived CDR1 and CDR2 are MGHRA and YSYEKL. CDR3 DNA sequence: TGCGCCAGCAGCCAAGATCAAGGGACAGGGCCTAACTATGGCTACACCTTC. Its protein is CASSQDQGTGPNYGYTF.

The chain joins TRBV28 to TRBJ1-2; D is perhaps TRBD1 (6 bases). V dropped 4 bases and J dropped 4 bases, with 13 bases sitting between them. The CDR3 extends over 14 amino acids. CDR1 MDHEN and CDR2 SYDVKM come from the germline V gene. The CDR3 nucleotides read TGTGCCAGCAGTTCAACTGGACAGCTCTATGGCTACACCTTC. It specifies CASSSTGQLYGYTF.

The chain has TRBV15 and TRBJ2-4; TRBD1 matches at 11 bases. Germline lookup yields CDR1 LNHNV and CDR2 YYDKDF (reference sequence). The V gene end was trimmed by 3 bases and the J gene end by 4 bases; junction bases not matched to a gene: 8. This CDR3 contains 17 residues. CDR3 coding DNA: TGTGCCACCAGCAGCGACTGGACAGGGGGCGCGAAAAACATTCAGTACTTC. This sequence encodes CATSSDWTGGAKNIQYF.

V and J are TRBV15 and TRBJ2-3; 7 bases agree with TRBD2. The ends lost 2 bases at V and 2 bases at J; junction bases unmatched: 19. Per the germline V gene, CDR1 is LNHNV and CDR2 is YYDKDF (reference sequence). This CDR3 spans 20 amino acids. In nucleotides, the CDR3 is TGTGCCACCAGCAGACCCGATGAACCGGGACTACCAAAGCTCACAGATACGCAGTATTTT. Translation gives CATSRPDEPGLPKLTDTQYF.

This chain joins TRBV25-1 and TRBJ2-3; 7 positions match TRBD2. CDR3 length: 18 amino acids. Germline assignment: CDR1 MGHDK and CDR2 SYGVNS. V was pared by 3 bases and J by 0 bases, with 12 bases of the junction left unmatched. CDR3 sequence (DNA): TGTGCCAGCAGTGATTTCACCCGGGACTACCCTAGCACAGATACGCAGTATTTT. Encoded protein: CASSDFTRDYPSTDTQYF.

The J gene is TRBJ1-5, the V gene TRBV2; 8 nucleotides match TRBD1. Germline CDR1 is SNHLY and CDR2 is FYNNEI. V was clipped by 2 bases and J by 5 bases; unmatched bases: 5. The CDR3 has 15 residues. CDR3 in amino acids: CASSETGQEDQPQHF. CDR3 bases: TGTGCCAGCAGTGAAACGGGACAGGAGGATCAGCCCCAGCATTTT.

As for this clone: Within the sample, other DNA sequences also encode this same CDR3. This chain connects TRBV6-5 to TRBJ2-7; D gene unclear. The CDR3 sequence is 12 residues long. The germline V gene has CDR1 MNHEY and CDR2 SVGAGI. V gave up 5 bases and J gave up 3 bases, with 8 bases separating them. As DNA, the CDR3 is TGTGCCAGCAGTGAAGCTAGCTACGAGCAGTACTTC. This encodes CASSEASYEQYF.

The gene calls are TRBV5-1 and TRBJ2-4, with TRBD1 matching 8 bases. CDR3 length equals 21 residues. Trimming removed 1 base from V and 1 base from J; junction bases left unmatched: 19. Germline-derived CDR1 and CDR2 are SGHRS and YFSETQ. The CDR3 reads CASSLLVSYTGGYGAKNIQYF. The CDR3 DNA is TGCGCCAGCAGCTTGCTTGTTTCCTACACAGGGGGTTACGGGGCCAAAAACATTCAGTACTTC.

The rearrangement links TRBV9 to TRBJ2-2; 13 bases align to TRBD2. Germline trimming cut 4 bases from V and 5 bases from J; bases unmatched to any gene: 11. Germline CDR1 is SGDLS and CDR2 is YYNGEE. The CDR3 length is 18 residues. The CDR3 spells CASSPRVLAGGRTGELFF. As DNA, the CDR3 is TGTGCCAGCAGCCCTAGAGTACTAGCGGGGGGGCGTACCGGGGAGCTGTTTTTT.

This sequence joins TRBV2 and TRBJ2-3; 9 nucleotides line up with TRBD2. CDR3 length: 16 residues. Germline CDR1 is SNHLY and CDR2 is FYNNEI. V shed 2 bases, J shed 3 bases, and the junction held 6 bases outside the gene matches. The CDR3 loop is CASSELLAGTTDTQYF. The CDR3 nucleotides are TGTGCCAGCAGTGAATTGCTAGCGGGGACGACAGATACGCAGTATTTT.

The genes are TRBV27 and TRBJ1-1; 8 bases align to TRBD1. Trimming at V came to 5 bases and at J to 4 bases, leaving 3 bases not matched to a gene. The CDR3 is 13 residues long. Germline V gives CDR1 MNHEY, CDR2 SMNVEV (reference sequence). CDR3 DNA: TGTGCCAGCAGTCCTACAGGGGGCACTGAAGCTTTCTTT. It is translated as CASSPTGGTEAFF.

The genes are TRBV11-2 and TRBJ1-2; TRBD1 matches at 9 bases. This CDR3 comprises 15 residues. CDR1 is SGHAT and CDR2 is FQNNGV in the germline V gene. V trimming: 8 bases; J trimming: 7 bases; junction bases outside the gene matches: 14. The CDR3 DNA sequence: TGTGCCAGCCCTCCCACTCCGGACAGGGGAGGTGGCTACACCTTC. Translating gives CASPPTPDRGGGYTF.

This clone was seen a single time. This chain links TRBV5-4 with TRBJ2-2, with D unclear. Trimming cost V 0 bases and J 1 base, with 7 bases left between them. The germline V gene has CDR1 SGHNT and CDR2 YYREEE (reference sequence). The CDR3 loop spans 15 amino acids. The CDR3 DNA sequence: TGTGCCAGCAGCTTGGCCGGTCTGAACACCGGGGAGCTGTTTTTT. Translation gives CASSLAGLNTGELFF.

The rearrangement uses TRBV9 and TRBJ1-1, with a tentative D call TRBD1 (5 bases). Germline loops: CDR1 SGDLS, CDR2 YYNGEE. V lost 1 base, J lost 7 bases, and 20 bases lay in between. The CDR3 length is 16 residues. CDR3 in amino acids: CASSVSKGNPQGEAFF. CDR3 coding DNA: TGTGCCAGCAGCGTATCCAAGGGGAACCCCCAAGGTGAAGCTTTCTTT.

The genes are TRBV14 and TRBJ1-4; a possible D gene is TRBD1 (5 bases). CDR3 length: 18 residues. Germline lookup yields CDR1 SGHDN and CDR2 FVKESK. Trimming pared 0 bases from V and 6 bases from J, leaving 20 bases between. The CDR3 loop is CASSQESPWGDPYEKLFF. CDR3 coding DNA: TGTGCCAGCAGCCAAGAGTCGCCCTGGGGGGACCCTTATGAAAAACTGTTTTTT.

The V and J genes are TRBV6-5 and TRBJ2-7; 8 bases fit TRBD1. Germline CDR1 reads MNHEY; CDR2 reads SVGAGI. This CDR3 is 15 amino acids long. V trimming: 2 bases; J trimming: 3 bases; junction bases outside the gene matches: 6. The CDR3 protein is CASSYGQGLDYEQYF. Here the CDR3 DNA reads TGTGCCAGCAGTTACGGACAGGGATTAGACTACGAGCAGTACTTC.

The genes are TRBV5-1 and TRBJ2-7; D gene unclear. From germline, CDR1 is SGHRS and CDR2 YFSETQ. The V and J ends lost 3 bases and 3 bases respectively, with 13 bases between them. This CDR3 spans 14 amino acids. The CDR3 is CASSSDFTYYEQYF. CDR3 nucleotides: TGCGCCAGCAGCTCCGACTTTACCTACTACGAGCAGTACTTC.

The J gene is TRBJ1-2, the V gene TRBV5-1; D is uncertain. CDR3 length: 13 residues. V was clipped by 4 bases and J by 7 bases, with 14 bases between them. CDR1 SGHRS and CDR2 YFSETQ come from the germline V gene. The CDR3 DNA reads as TGCGCCAGCAGCCTATCACAGAGATTTGGCTACACCTTC. Translating it yields CASSLSQRFGYTF.